Below, 27 T cell receptor beta chains from the same sample are listed, as sequenced in a study of monozygotic twins with cystic fibrosis listed by TCRdb under 2021. The library was built by means of the immunoSEQ multiplex PCR assay. Sourced from immuneACCESS, this table was stored by TCRdb with only in-frame sequences that have V and J called. A share of the clones is absent; for the studies checked, an unresolved V gene accounts for under half, and the remainder has no known explanation. This sample comprises 30,000 or so clones, around 90% of them detected only once. The ten largest clones represent 0.85% to 1% of the sample. Sequencing used blood. Receptors originate from a girl aged 2 to 9 with cystic fibrosis.

The chain carries TRBV5-6 and TRBJ2-1, with D perhaps TRBD2 (5 bases). The germline V gene encodes CDR1 SGHDT and CDR2 YYEEEE. The CDR3 spans 15 residues. V lost 0 bases and J lost 2, with 9 bases in between. CDR3 sequence (DNA): TGTGCCAGCAGCTTGGACGGGATAACCTACAATGAGCAGTTCTTC. Its translation: CASSLDGITYNEQFF.

The V call is TRBV19, the J call TRBJ1-2; TRBD1 aligns across 7 bases. V shed 3 bases, J shed 11 bases, and the junction held 9 bases outside the gene matches. CDR1 and CDR2 (germline): LNHDA, SQIVND (reference sequence). This CDR3 has 13 amino acids. CDR3 loop: CASSITRDSSYTF. In DNA form, the CDR3 reads TGTGCCAGTAGTATTACCCGGGACAGCTCTTACACCTTC.

This clone turned up a few times. The rearrangement uses TRBV2 and TRBJ1-6, with no clear D. Per germline, CDR1 SNHLY and CDR2 FYNNEI. There are 18 residues in the CDR3. The V end was cut by 1 base, the J end by 7 bases, with 20 bases between. The chain's CDR3 is CASSEDSAGIQVNSPLHF. DNA for the CDR3: TGTGCCAGCAGTGAAGACAGCGCGGGGATCCAAGTCAATTCACCCCTCCACTTT.

The chain couples TRBV5-5 to TRBJ1-1; D may be TRBD1 (6 bases). The CDR3 runs 15 residues. The ends were cut back, 0 bases at V and 1 base at J, with 10 bases in the middle. Germline lookup yields CDR1 SGHKS and CDR2 YYEKEE (reference sequence). DNA of the CDR3: TGTGCCAGCAGCTTGGGGCAGACAGGGAACACTGAAGCTTTCTTT. Protein product: CASSLGQTGNTEAFF.

The sample holds one count of this clone. The rearrangement joins TRBV19 to TRBJ1-5; the D gene is possibly TRBD1 (6 bases). V lost 7 bases and J lost 2, with 15 bases in between. CDR1 is LNHDA and CDR2 is SQIVND in the germline V gene (reference sequence). The CDR3 runs 15 residues. The CDR3 DNA reads TGTGCCAGTAATATCGTATCAGGGGGCAATCAGCCCCAGCATTTT. Its protein product is CASNIVSGGNQPQHF.

The rearrangement uses TRBV28 and TRBJ1-5; no firm D call. The V gene's germline CDR1 is MDHEN and CDR2 SYDVKM. CDR3 length: 12 amino acids. The CDR3 coding sequence is TGTGCAGCCGGAGTACTATTATGGCCCCAGCATTTT. It specifies CAAGVLLWPQHF.

This clone appeared a few times. This chain connects TRBV10-2 to TRBJ1-2; 9 nucleotides line up with TRBD1. Germline lookup yields CDR1 WSHSY and CDR2 SAAADI. The CDR3 consists of 11 residues. V was pared by 8 bases and J by 6 bases, with 1 base of the junction left unmatched. This CDR3 is CASGQGNGYTF. The DNA for the CDR3 is TGCGCCAGCGGACAGGGGAATGGCTACACCTTC.

This chain connects TRBV19 to TRBJ2-7; 9 bases agree with TRBD1. The CDR3 is 15 residues long. Germline-derived CDR1 and CDR2 are LNHDA and SQIVND (reference sequence). The V gene end was trimmed by 5 bases and the J gene end by 2 bases; junction bases not matched to a gene: 7. The CDR3 is CASSVSGTGTYEQYF. The CDR3 DNA reads as TGTGCCAGTAGTGTCTCCGGGACAGGGACCTACGAGCAGTACTTC.

The chain uses TRBV5-1 and TRBJ1-2; D gene uncertain. This CDR3 region has 14 residues. V was pared by 0 bases and J by 0 bases, with 6 bases between. Germline V CDR1 and CDR2: SGHRS, YFSETQ. As DNA, the CDR3 is TGCGCCAGCAGCTTGGACAGTCCTAACTATGGCTACACCTTC. Translating gives CASSLDSPNYGYTF. The entire variable domain, with the rest obtained from reference TRBV5-1 and TRBJ1-2, is as follows: KAGVTQTPRYLIKTRGQQVTLSCSPISGHRSVSWYQQTPGQGLQFLFEYFSETQRNKGNFPGRFSGRQFSNSRSEMNVSTLELGDSALYLCASSLDSPNYGYTFGSGTRLTVV.

The rearrangement links TRBV7-2 to TRBJ1-2, with D hard to call. Deletions cut 1 base from V and 2 bases from J, with 11 bases between. Germline lookup yields CDR1 SGHTA and CDR2 FQGNSA. The CDR3 sequence is 15 residues long. DNA for the CDR3: TGTGCCAGCAGCTTAGTGCTGGGTGTCAACTATGGCTACACCTTC. Its translation: CASSLVLGVNYGYTF.

The chain is built from TRBV28 and TRBJ2-5; TRBD2 agrees at 8 bases. The length of the CDR3 is 13 residues. Germline CDR1 is MDHEN and CDR2 is SYDVKM. Trimming removed 8 bases from V and 5 bases from J; junction bases left unmatched: 7. The chain's CDR3 is CASLFGRGETQYF. CDR3 sequence (DNA): TGTGCCAGCCTATTCGGGAGGGGGGAGACCCAGTACTTC.

The V call is TRBV6-1, the J call TRBJ2-7, with 7 nucleotides matching TRBD1. V lost 3 bases and J lost 4; bases outside the gene matches: 9. The germline gives CDR1 MNHNS, CDR2 SASEGT. This CDR3 has 15 residues. CDR3 residues: CASSDPGQLGYEQYF. The CDR3 DNA sequence: TGTGCCAGCAGTGACCCGGGACAGTTAGGTTACGAGCAGTACTTC.

The chain recombines TRBV11-2 with TRBJ1-1; the D is unclear. The germline V and J ends were trimmed by 5 bases and 10 bases, with 8 bases remaining between them. This CDR3 has 10 residues. CDR1 is SGHAT, CDR2 FQNNGV, per germline. The CDR3 coding sequence is TGTGCCAGCAGCCCCCCATCAGCTTTCTTT. Protein sequence: CASSPPSAFF.

The genes are TRBV7-9 and TRBJ1-1; no reliable D call. In germline, CDR1 is SEHNR, CDR2 FQNEAQ (reference sequence). The CDR3 has 12 amino acids. V was shortened by 3 bases and J by 6 bases, with 8 bases between the two germline ends. The DNA of the CDR3 is TGTGCCAGCAGCTTGGACGGCCCTGAAGCTTTCTTT. Protein sequence: CASSLDGPEAFF.

The chain couples TRBV27 to TRBJ1-2, with D tentatively TRBD1 (5 bases). CDR3 size: 12 residues. V was clipped by 7 bases and J by 3 bases, with 9 bases between them. Germline loops: CDR1 MNHEY, CDR2 SMNVEV (reference sequence). For the CDR3, the DNA is TGTGCCAGCATGGACATTTACTATGGCTACACCTTC. Translating it yields CASMDIYYGYTF.

V usage is TRBV7-2 and J usage is TRBJ1-2; 7 bases agree with TRBD1. The CDR3 has 14 residues. Germline trimming cut 4 bases from V and 8 bases from J; bases unmatched to any gene: 10. Germline values: CDR1 SGHTA, CDR2 FQGNSA. CDR3 in DNA: TGTGCCAGCAGCTCGAGGGGGCTAGTATGGGGCTACACCTTC. Its translation is CASSSRGLVWGYTF.

Sample share makes this clone medium-sized. V is TRBV28 and J is TRBJ1-1; no reliable D call. CDR1 MDHEN and CDR2 SYDVKM come from the germline V gene. V was trimmed by 2 bases and J by 3 bases, leaving 4 bases between them. There are 12 residues in the CDR3. The CDR3 loop reads CASSLGDTEAFF. The CDR3 DNA is TGTGCCAGCAGTTTAGGCGACACTGAAGCTTTCTTT. Drawing the rest from reference TRBV28 and TRBJ1-1, the complete variable domain is DVKVTQSSRYLVKRTGEKVFLECVQDMDHENMFWYRQDPGLGLRLIYFSYDVKMKEKGDIPEGYSVSREKKERFSLILESASTNQTSMYLCASSLGDTEAFFGQGTRLTVV.

The V and J genes are TRBV14 and TRBJ2-1, with D maybe TRBD1 (6 bases). Germline assignment: CDR1 SGHDN and CDR2 FVKESK. V lost 4 bases to trimming and J lost 6 bases, with 16 bases between them. The CDR3 runs 15 residues. CDR3 amino acids: CASSLRQALANEQFF. The CDR3 DNA sequence: TGTGCCAGCAGCCTAAGACAGGCCCTCGCCAATGAGCAGTTCTTC. Supplemented by reference TRBV14 and TRBJ2-1, the full variable domain reads EAGVTQFPSHSVIEKGQTVTLRCDPISGHDNLYWYRRVMGKEIKFLLHFVKESKQDESGMPNNRFLAERTGGTYSTLKVQPAELEDSGVYFCASSLRQALANEQFFGPGTRLTVL.

The chain links TRBV11-1 to TRBJ2-1, with D perhaps matching TRBD1 (6 bases). The germline V and J ends were trimmed by 3 bases and 1 base, with 13 bases remaining between them. CDR1 SGHAT and CDR2 FQDESV come from the germline V gene (reference sequence). The CDR3 runs to 16 residues. The CDR3 reads CASSFYGTYSYNEQFF. As DNA, the CDR3 is TGTGCCAGCAGCTTCTACGGGACATATTCCTACAATGAGCAGTTCTTC.

This chain links TRBV28 with TRBJ1-5, with 10 nucleotides matching TRBD1. The trim removed 8 bases at V and 2 bases at J, leaving 12 bases unmatched. Germline-derived CDR1 and CDR2 are MDHEN and SYDVKM. The length of the CDR3 is 17 residues. The CDR3 loop reads CASFAAGGTGGNQPQHF. The CDR3 bases are TGTGCCAGCTTCGCCGCGGGGGGGACAGGGGGCAATCAGCCCCAGCATTTT.

A single count supports this clone. This sequence joins TRBV5-4 and TRBJ2-1; 16 positions match TRBD2. CDR1 and CDR2 (germline): SGHNT, YYREEE (reference sequence). The CDR3 covers 19 residues. Trimming cost V 1 base and J 9 bases; bases outside gene matches: 13. Here the CDR3 DNA reads TGTGCCAGCAGCTTGATGGGACTAGCGGGAGGGCCAGGGGAAGGTGAGCAGTTCTTC. It codes for CASSLMGLAGGPGEGEQFF. Full variable domain (missing parts from reference TRBV5-4 and TRBJ2-1): ETGVTQSPTHLIKTRGQQVTLRCSSQSGHNTVSWYQQALGQGPQFIFQYYREEENGRGNFPPRFSGLQFPNYSSELNVNALELDDSALYLCASSLMGLAGGPGEGEQFFGPGTRLTVL.

The rearrangement uses TRBV4-1 and TRBJ2-1, with TRBD2 as a possible D gene (5 bases). The CDR3 totals 17 residues. The germline CDR1 and CDR2 sequences are MGHRA and YSYEKL. V lost 0 bases to trimming and J lost 1 base, with 13 bases between them. The CDR3 region is CASSQDWARGSYNEQFF. DNA for the CDR3: TGCGCCAGCAGCCAAGATTGGGCACGGGGATCCTACAATGAGCAGTTCTTC.

The rearrangement uses TRBV19 and TRBJ1-6, with TRBD1 matching over 7 bases. The CDR3 contains 16 residues. After removal of 4 bases from V and 5 bases from J, the junction contained 8 bases not matched to a gene. Per germline, CDR1 LNHDA and CDR2 SQIVND (reference sequence). This CDR3 reads CASSRQGRTDNSPLHF. In nucleotides, the CDR3 is TGTGCCAGTAGTAGACAGGGTAGGACGGATAATTCACCCCTCCACTTT.

The J gene is TRBJ1-1, the V gene TRBV7-9; 9 nucleotides agree with TRBD1. The germline gives CDR1 SEHNR, CDR2 FQNEAQ (reference sequence). The CDR3 consists of 17 residues. V lost 0 bases and J lost 3; bases outside the gene matches: 8. The CDR3 DNA is TGTGCCAGCAGCTTAGCAGGGACAGGGTCGGTGGACACTGAAGCTTTCTTT. Amino acid sequence: CASSLAGTGSVDTEAFF.

As regards this clone: Other DNA sequences from this sample encode an identical CDR3 as well. This chain uses TRBV5-6 with TRBJ2-7; possibly TRBD1 for D (5 bases). This CDR3 spans 13 amino acids. The germline V and J ends were trimmed by 0 bases and 1 base, with 5 bases remaining between them. Germline values: CDR1 SGHDT, CDR2 YYEEEE. The CDR3 region has the DNA TGTGCCAGCAGCTTGGGACAGTCCTACGAGCAGTACTTC. It is translated as CASSLGQSYEQYF.

The gene calls are TRBV5-4 and TRBJ2-1, with D tentatively TRBD1 or TRBD2 (5 bases each). Germline CDR1 and CDR2: SGHNT and YYREEE (reference sequence). This CDR3 is built from 17 residues. Trimming left V 2 bases short and J 7 bases short, with 22 bases between. The CDR3 region is CASSFPFRQSEGNEQFF. DNA of the CDR3: TGTGCCAGCAGCTTTCCTTTTAGACAGAGTGAGGGAAATGAGCAGTTCTTC.

This rearrangement joins TRBV2 to TRBJ1-2, with D possibly being TRBD1 (5 bases). Germline V gene sequence: CDR1 SNHLY, CDR2 FYNNEI. The V end lost 8 bases, the J end lost 2 bases, and 12 bases lay between the germline ends. The length of the CDR3 is 13 residues. The CDR3 sequence: CASSRDRNYGYTF. The DNA for the CDR3 is TGTGCCAGCTCCAGGGACCGGAACTATGGCTACACCTTC.